Here is one T cell receptor (beta chain) with its context. Its antigen has not been determined. There are no base qualities to consult, and no much larger clone falls within one base. Relative to germline, V is missing 7 bases and J is missing 6 bases, with 7 bases of the junction outside any gene match. Reading from cysteine to phenylalanine, the CDR3 counts 14 amino acids. Of the read, only the CDR3 DNA is kept; its 42 bases are in frame from base 1. Per the germline V gene (reference sequence), MNHEY is the CDR1 and SMNVEV is the CDR2. The time point label, read with the paper, signifies: 266 days after commencement of treatment, after nivolumab therapy. What this sample's treatment or condition label stands for: AdE1-LMPpoly-expanded autologous EBV-specific T-cell therapy followed by anti-PD-1 nivolumab. The data were taken from a study of EBV T-cell therapy then PD-1 blockade in nasopharyngeal carcinoma (dated by TCRdb to about 2021).

The Qiagen DNeasy Kit was used to extract genomic DNA from the sorted cells. The immunoSEQ platform was used for deep sequencing of the TCR beta chain. The original pipeline was this. The immunoSEQ Analyzer software was used to analyze the repertoire data. TCRdb took over this immuneACCESS table, retaining in-frame rearrangements with V and J assigned. Such tables are incomplete; in checked studies, under half of the missing clones stem from an unresolved V gene, and the remainder is unexplained. The V and J calls and the clone size are those of that table, but D and trimming were determined from the DNA. A total of about 20,000 clones appear in this sample, about 86% of them only once. The leading ten clones occupy more than 25% of the sample.

The chain couples TRBV27 to TRBJ2-7, with TRBD1 matching 12 junction bases. The receptor comes from a man between 35 and 55 years old with nasopharyngeal carcinoma. The material was CD8+ T cells from blood, obtained around day 260 from a patient whose treatment included autologous EBV-specific T cells and nivolumab. The DNA reads as follows: TGTGCCAGCACCACGGGACAGGGGGCGAGCGAGCAGTACTTC. The translation is CASTTGQGASEQYF.